This TCR beta chain is drawn from a study of blood T cell repertoires in COVID-19. Study context: Donors in the United States, Italy and Spain gave samples during acute or convalescent COVID-19. The cDNA or gDNA used as material had been derived from T cells, B-cell-depleted T cells, or PBMCs.

Repertoires were generated with immunoSEQ multiplex PCR, while TCRdb's copy carries only in-frame clones and drops some. The table has about 190,000 clones, about 81% seen once. Resolution of symptoms, clearance, or two negative PCRs was present in recovered Cohort 3 donors. The V gene lost 0 bases and the J gene lost 1 base, with 4 bases spanning the gap. The CDR3 loop spans 14 amino acids. Germline CDR1 MNHEY, CDR2 SVGAGI. Input material: PBMCs or T cells enriched from blood (not recorded which). The sequence derives from a woman aged 25 to 45 who had recovered from COVID-19. The chain is built from TRBV6-5 and TRBJ2-1, with D uncertain. CDR3 residues: CASSYSTSYNEQFF. The CDR3 coding sequence is TGTGCCAGCAGTTACTCCACTTCCTACAATGAGCAGTTCTTC.